Detailed here is one T cell receptor beta chain. The specificity of this receptor is unknown. The gene names and germline sequences given are murine. The read comes to an end 4 residues before the CDR3 does, leaving the germline J gene to fill in the end. This entry is derived from a study of CD8+ T cells in alopecia areata (dated by TCRdb to 2017 to 2018). Turning to the overall study: Female C3H/HeJ recipients, roughly 6-11 weeks old, were grafted with skin from C3H/HeJ donors with spontaneous alopecia (about 6-13 months old). High-throughput TCRbeta sequencing was used to examine T cell clonal expansion in alopecia areata in both the C3H/HeJ mouse model and human patients. Scalp tissue and sorted CD4+ and CD8+ peripheral blood T cells from patchy and totalis/universalis alopecia areata patients and from healthy controls were covered by human TCRbeta sequencing. Scalp clonality was compared across normal scalp (n=4), patchy alopecia areata scalp (n=8), and alopecia totalis/universalis scalp (n=8). RNA came from the PAXgene miRNA kit for fixed scalp, the miRNeasy kit for PBMCs, and the RNeasy kit for mouse skin. Amplification of TCRbeta CDR3 regions was done by immunoSEQ multiplex PCR using 35 Vbeta forward primers and 13 Jbeta reverse primers. Study-wide findings and limitations: Compared with normal scalp, lesional scalp, particularly in alopecia totalis/universalis, had higher clonality and more expanded CD8+ clones, which suggests antigenic drive. Resident alphabeta T cells in normal human skin are also sequenced, complicating scalp TCR repertoire analysis, unlike mouse skin dominated by gammadelta T cells. Shared TCR sequences between patients were less evident than in mice, which may be partly attributable to HLA diversity in the patient population.

Libraries came from the immunoSEQ multiplex PCR assay. RNA was extracted from all samples and reverse transcribed into cDNA as template for TCR sequencing. SuperScript III was used to make first-strand cDNA, primed with a 2:1 mix of oligo-dT and random hexamers. A synthetic immune receptor repertoire was used to measure amplification bias, and any remaining bias was corrected computationally. Sequencing of the libraries was done on Illumina HiSeq using 60 bp reads that spanned the CDR3 and were read from J toward V. The source study handled its data this way. Raw reads were preprocessed for error removal, and CDR3 was defined according to IMGT conventions as running from the conserved cysteine to phenylalanine. Clonality was calculated as 1 minus Shannon entropy normalized by log2 of the number of productive unique TCRs. CD4 or CD8 identity of scalp clones was inferred by cross-referencing scalp TCRbeta sequences with sorted blood CD4 and CD8 repertoires. TCRdb stores this immuneACCESS table with in-frame sequences only. Part of the clones is absent; in the studies checked, under half of the shortfall reflects unresolved V genes, and no reason is known for the rest. The V and J calls and clone size come from that table; D and trimming were worked out from the DNA. The table shows roughly 260,000 clones here, with no singletons. The ten largest account for roughly 1.2% of the sample.

Cells from mouse cutaneous lymph nodes were pooled, stained for CD4, CD8alpha, NKG2D, NKG2ACE and other markers, and then sorted on a BD Influx. The germline V gene encodes CDR1 NNHDY and CDR2 SYVADS. Its CDR3 holds 16 amino acids, cysteine through phenylalanine. Shown are 36 bases from within the CDR3, in frame from base 1. V loses 2 bases at its end and J loses 4 bases; junction bases beyond the gene matches: 7. The rearrangement joined TRBV13-3 to TRBJ2-1; the junction holds 9 bases that match TRBD2. Material: CD4+ T cells sorted from a lymph node. The clonotype originates from a C3H/HeJ mouse with alopecia areata. Members of this strain share the MHC haplotype H2-k. This receptor carries the CDR3 CASSELLGGFYAEQFF. The DNA read from the CDR3 is TGTGCCAGCAGTGAATTACTGGGGGGCTTTTATGCT.